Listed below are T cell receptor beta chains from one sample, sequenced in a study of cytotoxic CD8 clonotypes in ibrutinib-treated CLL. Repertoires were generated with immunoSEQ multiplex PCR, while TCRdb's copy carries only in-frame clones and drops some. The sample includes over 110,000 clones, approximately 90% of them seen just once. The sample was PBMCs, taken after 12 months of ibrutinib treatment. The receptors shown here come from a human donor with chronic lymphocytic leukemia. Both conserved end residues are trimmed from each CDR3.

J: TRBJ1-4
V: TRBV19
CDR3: ASTGTPGHEKLF

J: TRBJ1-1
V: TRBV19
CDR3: ASSKTGGWMNTEAF

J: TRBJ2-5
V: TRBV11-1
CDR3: ATQGGGDQETQY

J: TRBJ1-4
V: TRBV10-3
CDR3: AISAKTGAAEKLF

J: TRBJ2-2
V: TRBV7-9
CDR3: ASSLAGGSGELF

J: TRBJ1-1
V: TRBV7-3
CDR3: ASSSLGGNTEAF

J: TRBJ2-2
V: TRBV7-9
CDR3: ASSLAAGSAGELF

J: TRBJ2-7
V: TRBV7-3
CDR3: ASSPDSSYEQY

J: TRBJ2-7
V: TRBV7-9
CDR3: ASSRRQEPEQY

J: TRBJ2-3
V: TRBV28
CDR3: ASSSDTQY

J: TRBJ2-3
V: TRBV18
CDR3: ASSPGGVGTDTQY

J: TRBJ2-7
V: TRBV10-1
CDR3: ASSEGARPYEQY

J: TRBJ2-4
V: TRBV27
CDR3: ASGGTGKNIQY

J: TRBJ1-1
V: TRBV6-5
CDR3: ASSYSRGFGTEAF

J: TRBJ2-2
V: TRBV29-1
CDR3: SVENRRNTGELF

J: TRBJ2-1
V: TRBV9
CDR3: ASSAYSGLHNEQF

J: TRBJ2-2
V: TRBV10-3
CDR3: AISDRGGGANTGELF

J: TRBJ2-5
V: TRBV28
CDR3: ASSLGSYQETQY

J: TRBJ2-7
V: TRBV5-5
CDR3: ASSLEGSSYEQY

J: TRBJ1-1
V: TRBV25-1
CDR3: ASSPWNTEAF

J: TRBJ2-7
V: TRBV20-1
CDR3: SARDLGEQY

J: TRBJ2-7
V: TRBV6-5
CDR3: ASSYSGRGYEQY

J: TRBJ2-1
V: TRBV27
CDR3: ASKFVRASGTVYNEQF

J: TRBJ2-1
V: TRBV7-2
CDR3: ASSLDGRGRLNEQF

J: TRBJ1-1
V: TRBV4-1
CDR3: ASSQAETEAF

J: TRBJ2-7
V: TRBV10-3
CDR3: ATRDRGPYEQY

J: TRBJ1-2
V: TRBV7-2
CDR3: ASSLDPLATSRRGYT

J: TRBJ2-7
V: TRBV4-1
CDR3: ASSQDQRGYYEQY

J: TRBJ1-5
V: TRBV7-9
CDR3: ASSLEDQPQH

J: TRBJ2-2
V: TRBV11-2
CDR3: ASSFGGTGELF

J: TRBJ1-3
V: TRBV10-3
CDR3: AISPSLGTGNTIY

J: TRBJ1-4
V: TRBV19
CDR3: ASSRTAQLF

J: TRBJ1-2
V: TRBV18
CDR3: ASSPQRQGSGANYGYT

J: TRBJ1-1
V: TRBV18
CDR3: ASSPAGTTNTEAF

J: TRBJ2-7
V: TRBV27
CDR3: ASSPYGGGTGDFYEQY

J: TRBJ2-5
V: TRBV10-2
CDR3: ASRVPGKETQY

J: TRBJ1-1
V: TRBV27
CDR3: ASRKGLLNTEAF

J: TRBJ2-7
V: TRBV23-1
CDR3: ASLGAHEQY